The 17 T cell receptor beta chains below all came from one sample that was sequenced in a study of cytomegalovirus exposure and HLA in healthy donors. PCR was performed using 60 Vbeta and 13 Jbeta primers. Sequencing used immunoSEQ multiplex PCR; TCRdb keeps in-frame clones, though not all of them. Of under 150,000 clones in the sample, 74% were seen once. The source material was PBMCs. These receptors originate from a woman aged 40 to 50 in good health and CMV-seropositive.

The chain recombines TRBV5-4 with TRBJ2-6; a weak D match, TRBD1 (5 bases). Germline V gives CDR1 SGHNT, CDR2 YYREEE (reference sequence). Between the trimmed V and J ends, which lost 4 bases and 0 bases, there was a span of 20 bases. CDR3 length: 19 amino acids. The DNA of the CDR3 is TGTGCCAGCAGCCCCCGGTCAGGGTCCCATTACTCTGGGGCCAACGTCCTGACTTTC. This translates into CASSPRSGSHYSGANVLTF. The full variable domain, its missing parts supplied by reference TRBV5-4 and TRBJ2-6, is ETGVTQSPTHLIKTRGQQVTLRCSSQSGHNTVSWYQQALGQGPQFIFQYYREEENGRGNFPPRFSGLQFPNYSSELNVNALELDDSALYLCASSPRSGSHYSGANVLTFGAGSRLTVL.

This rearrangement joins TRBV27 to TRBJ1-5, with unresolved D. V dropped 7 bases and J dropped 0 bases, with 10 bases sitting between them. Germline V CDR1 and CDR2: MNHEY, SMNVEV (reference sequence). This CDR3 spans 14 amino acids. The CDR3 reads CASTQAGSNQPQHF. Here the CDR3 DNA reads TGTGCCAGCACCCAGGCGGGTAGCAATCAGCCCCAGCATTTT.

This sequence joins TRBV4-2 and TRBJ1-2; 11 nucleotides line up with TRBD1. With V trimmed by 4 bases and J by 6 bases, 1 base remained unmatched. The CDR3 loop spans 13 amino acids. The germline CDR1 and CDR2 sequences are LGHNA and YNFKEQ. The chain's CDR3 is CASSRTGGDGYTF. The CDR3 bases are TGTGCCAGCAGCCGGACAGGGGGCGATGGCTACACCTTC.

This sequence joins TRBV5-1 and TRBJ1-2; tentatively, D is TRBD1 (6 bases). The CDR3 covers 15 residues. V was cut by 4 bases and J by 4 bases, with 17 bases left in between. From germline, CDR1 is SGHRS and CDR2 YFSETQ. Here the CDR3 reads CASSRDRLGGYGYTF. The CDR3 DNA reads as TGCGCCAGCAGCCGAGACAGGTTGGGTGGCTATGGCTACACCTTC.

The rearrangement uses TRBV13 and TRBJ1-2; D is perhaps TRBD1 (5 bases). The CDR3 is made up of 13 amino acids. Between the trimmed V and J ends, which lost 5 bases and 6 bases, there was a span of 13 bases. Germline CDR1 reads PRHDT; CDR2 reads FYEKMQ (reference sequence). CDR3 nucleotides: TGTGCCAGCAGCCGGTGGGAAGGGGATGGCTACACCTTC. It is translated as CASSRWEGDGYTF.

This CDR3 reads CASSTTDPNTGELFF. The CDR3 DNA is TGTGCCAGCAGCACGACAGATCCGAACACCGGGGAGCTGTTTTTT. This chain uses TRBV13 with TRBJ2-2, with a weak D call TRBD1 (5 bases). The CDR3 covers 15 residues. Germline assignment: CDR1 PRHDT and CDR2 FYEKMQ (reference sequence). Trimming pared 5 bases from V and 0 bases from J, leaving 10 bases between.

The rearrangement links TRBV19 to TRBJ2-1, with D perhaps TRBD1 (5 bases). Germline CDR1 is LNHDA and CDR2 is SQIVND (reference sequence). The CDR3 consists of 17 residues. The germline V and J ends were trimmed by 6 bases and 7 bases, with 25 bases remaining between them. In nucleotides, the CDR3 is TGTGCCAGTAGCGCCCTCGGTCCAGGGCGCCCCCCTAATGAGCAGTTCTTC. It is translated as CASSALGPGRPPNEQFF.

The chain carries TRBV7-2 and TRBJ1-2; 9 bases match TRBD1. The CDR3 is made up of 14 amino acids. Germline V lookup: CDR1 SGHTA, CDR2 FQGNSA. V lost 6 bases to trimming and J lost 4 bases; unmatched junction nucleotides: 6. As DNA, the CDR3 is TGTGCCAGCAGTACTCCGGGACAGGGCTATGGCTACACCTTC. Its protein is CASSTPGQGYGYTF.

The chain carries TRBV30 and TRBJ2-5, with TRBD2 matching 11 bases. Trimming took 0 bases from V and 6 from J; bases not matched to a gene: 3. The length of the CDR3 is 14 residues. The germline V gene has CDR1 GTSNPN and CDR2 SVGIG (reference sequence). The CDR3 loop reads CAWSVLAGVQTQYF. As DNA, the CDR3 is TGTGCCTGGAGTGTACTAGCGGGAGTTCAGACCCAGTACTTC.

CDR3 in amino acids: CASSGFCTGGNEKLFF. CDR3 coding DNA: TGTGCCAGCAGTGGGTTCTGCACAGGGGGGAATGAAAAACTGTTTTTT. V is TRBV6-1 and J is TRBJ1-4; 8 nucleotides align to TRBD1. The germline V gene encodes CDR1 MNHNS and CDR2 SASEGT. J lost 5 bases, V lost 4 bases, and 9 bases had no gene match. The CDR3 sequence is 16 residues long.

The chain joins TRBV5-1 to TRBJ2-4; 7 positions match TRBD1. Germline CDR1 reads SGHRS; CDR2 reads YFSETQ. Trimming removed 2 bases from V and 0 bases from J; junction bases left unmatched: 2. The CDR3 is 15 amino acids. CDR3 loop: CASSLTGVAKNIQYF. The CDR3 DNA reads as TGCGCCAGCAGCTTAACAGGGGTAGCCAAAAACATTCAGTACTTC.

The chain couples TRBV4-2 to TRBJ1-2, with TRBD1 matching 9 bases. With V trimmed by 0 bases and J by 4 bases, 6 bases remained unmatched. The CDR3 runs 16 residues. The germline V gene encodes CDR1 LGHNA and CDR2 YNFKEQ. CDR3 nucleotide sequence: TGTGCCAGCAGCCAAGAAGATACAGGGGGCCTCTATGGCTACACCTTC. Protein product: CASSQEDTGGLYGYTF.

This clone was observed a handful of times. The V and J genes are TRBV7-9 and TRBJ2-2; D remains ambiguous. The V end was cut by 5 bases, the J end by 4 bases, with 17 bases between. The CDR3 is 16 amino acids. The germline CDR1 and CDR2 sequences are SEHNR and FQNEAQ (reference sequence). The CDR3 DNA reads TGTGCCAGCAGCCTATCGTATGCTTCGGGCACCGGGGAGCTGTTTTTT. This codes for CASSLSYASGTGELFF.

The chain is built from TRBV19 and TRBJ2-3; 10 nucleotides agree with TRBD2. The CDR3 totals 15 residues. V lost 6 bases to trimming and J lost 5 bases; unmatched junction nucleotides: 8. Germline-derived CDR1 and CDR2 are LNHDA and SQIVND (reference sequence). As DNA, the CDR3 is TGTGCCAGTAGGGACTTAGCGGGGGGTTTAGATACGCAGTATTTT. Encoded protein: CASRDLAGGLDTQYF.

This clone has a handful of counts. CDR3 bases: TGTGCCAGTAGGCCGGGAGGCGGATTTGAAAAACTGTTTTTT. Its protein is CASRPGGGFEKLFF. This sequence joins TRBV19 and TRBJ1-4; D ambiguous. Trimming stripped 6 bases from V and 7 bases from J, with 15 bases between. This CDR3 is 14 amino acids long. Germline assignment: CDR1 LNHDA and CDR2 SQIVND (reference sequence).

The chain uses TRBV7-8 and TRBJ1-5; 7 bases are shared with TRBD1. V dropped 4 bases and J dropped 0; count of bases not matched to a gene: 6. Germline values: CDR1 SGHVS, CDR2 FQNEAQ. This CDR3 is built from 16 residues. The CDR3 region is CASSSNRGYSNQPQHF. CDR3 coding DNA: TGTGCCAGCAGCTCAAACAGGGGCTATAGCAATCAGCCCCAGCATTTT.

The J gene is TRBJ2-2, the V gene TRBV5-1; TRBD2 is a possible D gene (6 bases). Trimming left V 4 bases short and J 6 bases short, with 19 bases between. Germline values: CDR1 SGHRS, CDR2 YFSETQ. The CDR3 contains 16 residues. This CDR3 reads CASSPRRGGAPGELFF. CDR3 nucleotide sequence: TGCGCCAGCAGCCCGAGGAGGGGTGGGGCGCCCGGGGAGCTGTTTTTT.